These 13 T cell receptor beta chains originate from one sample sequenced in a study of control samples from healthy donors and cancer patients. Clones were read by immunoSEQ multiplex PCR, and TCRdb kept only the in-frame ones, dropping some. The table records about 130,000 clones, roughly 92% of them present only once. Material for sequencing was PBMCs. These receptors all come from a man older than 75 with head and neck cancer.

The sample holds one count of this clone. The rearrangement links TRBV3-1 (or the pseudogene TRBV3-2) to TRBJ2-6; possible D gene TRBD2, 6 bases. The CDR3 contains 17 residues. Deletions cut 0 bases from V and 2 bases from J, with 11 bases between. Germline CDR1 LGHDT, CDR2 YNNKEL (reference sequence). This CDR3 reads CASSQELAVTGANVLTF. CDR3 in DNA: TGTGCCAGCAGCCAAGAATTAGCGGTAACTGGGGCCAACGTCCTGACTTTC.

V gene TRBV23-1 combines with J gene TRBJ2-1; D possibly corresponds to TRBD2 (5 bases). TRBV23-1 is identified as an open reading frame with a role that is uncertain. The CDR3 contains 15 residues. The germline V and J ends were trimmed by 7 bases and 7 bases, with 20 bases remaining between them. The CDR3 nucleotides read TGCGCCAGCACAAATCACAAAGGACTGAGTAATGAGCAGTTCTTC. As protein: CASTNHKGLSNEQFF.

J is TRBJ2-5 and V is TRBV19; TRBD2 is a possible D gene (5 bases). Germline V gene lookup returns CDR1 LNHDA and CDR2 SQIVND (reference sequence). The CDR3 extends over 14 amino acids. V lost 4 bases, J lost 4 bases, and 13 bases lay in between. CDR3 sequence reads: CASSSLRSGETQYF. The CDR3 DNA sequence: TGTGCCAGTAGTAGCCTCCGGAGCGGAGAGACCCAGTACTTC.

The CDR3 here is CASSQGFWSYEQYF. Here the CDR3 DNA reads TGTGCCAGCAGCCAAGGGTTTTGGTCCTACGAGCAGTACTTC. The V and J genes are TRBV3-1 (or the pseudogene TRBV3-2) and TRBJ2-7; D not resolved. Germline lookup yields CDR1 LGHDT and CDR2 YNNKEL (reference sequence). The CDR3 has 14 amino acids. V was cut by 1 base and J by 1 base, with 8 bases left in between.

The chain joins TRBV5-1 to TRBJ2-7, with TRBD1 matching 7 bases. From germline, CDR1 is SGHRS and CDR2 YFSETQ. Trimming at V came to 3 bases and at J to 1 base, leaving 1 base not matched to a gene. CDR3 size: 13 residues. The CDR3, as DNA: TGCGCCAGCAGCTCGGGACAGTCCTACGAGCAGTACTTC. This gives the protein CASSSGQSYEQYF.

This chain connects TRBV7-9 to TRBJ1-2, with D tentatively TRBD1 (6 bases). The germline CDR1 and CDR2 sequences are SEHNR and FQNEAQ (reference sequence). The CDR3 totals 16 residues. V lost 5 bases to trimming and J lost 4 bases, with 20 bases between them. The CDR3 DNA sequence: TGTGCCAGCAGCCCTGAGGGAGGACGGACAGCCTATGGCTACACCTTC. Residues: CASSPEGGRTAYGYTF.

This chain connects TRBV18 to TRBJ2-1; 10 positions agree with TRBD2. This CDR3 spans 14 amino acids. Trimming removed 4 bases from V and 4 bases from J; junction bases left unmatched: 1. The germline V gene encodes CDR1 KGHSH and CDR2 LQKENI. The CDR3 loop reads CASSRTSGYNEQFF. The DNA of the CDR3 is TGTGCCAGCTCACGGACTAGCGGATACAATGAGCAGTTCTTC.

V gene TRBV6-1 combines with J gene TRBJ2-1; 8 bases fit TRBD2. This CDR3 spans 16 amino acids. Trimming took 3 bases from V and 0 from J; bases not matched to a gene: 4. Germline assignment: CDR1 MNHNS and CDR2 SASEGT. The CDR3 reads CASSDPSGSSYNEQFF. CDR3 in DNA: TGTGCCAGCAGTGACCCAAGCGGGAGCTCCTACAATGAGCAGTTCTTC.

This chain uses TRBV5-1 with TRBJ2-7; D may be TRBD2 (6 bases). V was cut by 5 bases and J by 7 bases, with 28 bases left in between. The germline CDR1 and CDR2 sequences are SGHRS and YFSETQ. The CDR3 has 17 residues. The CDR3 loop is CASSLTNRPSGGEEQYF. Here the CDR3 DNA reads TGCGCCAGCAGTCTGACGAACCGGCCCAGCGGCGGGGAAGAGCAGTACTTC.

The V gene is TRBV4-1, the J gene TRBJ1-3, with D perhaps matching TRBD1 (5 bases). V lost 4 bases, J lost 6 bases, and 13 bases lay in between. The CDR3 runs 14 residues. Per the germline V gene, CDR1 is MGHRA and CDR2 is YSYEKL. This CDR3 reads CASSLGGVENTIYF. The DNA of the CDR3 is TGCGCCAGCAGCCTTGGGGGGGTTGAAAACACCATATATTTT.

This chain joins TRBV7-9 and TRBJ2-7; 9 bases align to TRBD1. The CDR3 runs to 15 residues. The V gene's germline CDR1 is SEHNR and CDR2 FQNEAQ (reference sequence). With V trimmed by 3 bases and J by 3 bases, 6 bases remained unmatched. The CDR3 spells CASSFSLGQGYEQYF. The DNA for the CDR3 is TGTGCCAGCAGCTTTTCTTTGGGACAGGGCTACGAGCAGTACTTC.

V usage is TRBV6-5 and J usage is TRBJ1-3; the D is unclear. The CDR3 covers 14 residues. CDR1 is MNHEY and CDR2 is SVGAGI in the germline V gene. Trimming cost V 5 bases and J 0 bases, with 8 bases left between them. CDR3 nucleotide sequence: TGTGCCAGCAGTCTCCCCGGCTCTGGAAACACCATATATTTT. It specifies CASSLPGSGNTIYF.

The CDR3 DNA reads as TGTGCCAGCAGCCCCGGACAGGGAAGCAATCAGCCCCAGCATTTT. It yields the protein CASSPGQGSNQPQHF. The J gene is TRBJ1-5, the V gene TRBV7-8, with 8 bases matching TRBD1. From germline, CDR1 is SGHVS and CDR2 FQNEAQ. The CDR3 runs to 15 residues. Trimming removed 5 bases from V and 1 base from J; junction bases left unmatched: 4.